These 7 T cell receptor beta chains originate from one sample sequenced in a study of T-cell memory formation after mild COVID-19. TCRdb redid the calling of the 5' RACE reads with MiXCR, one entry per CDR3 protein. The profile shows under 300,000 distinct CDR3 sequences, approximately 9% of them singletons. The specimen was PBMCs or a T cell subset sorted from them (not recorded which). These receptors were taken from a man younger than 30 who had mild COVID-19 (a few samples of this study predate the infection). Cell type and time point are not known.

This clonotype was detected ten times or more. The CDR3 sequence is CASTLRDTQYF. The CDR3 DNA follows: TGTGCCAGCACCCTCCGGGATACGCAGTATTTT. This chain joins TRBV2 and TRBJ2-3, with D hard to call. The germline gives CDR1 SNHLY, CDR2 FYNNEI. Trimming left V 7 bases short and J 6 bases short, with 8 bases between. CDR3 size: 11 residues.

This clonotype was counted many times. This rearrangement joins TRBV7-6 to TRBJ2-7, with 7 bases aligning to TRBD1. V lost 1 base and J lost 4; bases outside the gene matches: 7. Germline assignment: CDR1 SGHVS and CDR2 FNYEAQ. CDR3 length equals 15 residues. The CDR3 nucleotides are TGTGCCAGCAGCTTAGAGCAGGGGGTGAGGTACGAGCAGTACTTC. Its protein product is CASSLEQGVRYEQYF.

This clonotype was counted ten times or more. The chain couples TRBV20-1 to TRBJ1-2; TRBD1 aligns across 11 bases. Germline lookup yields CDR1 DFQATT and CDR2 SNEGSKA (reference sequence). This CDR3 contains 16 residues. The V segment lost 4 bases and the J segment 0 bases; nucleotides outside the gene matches: 7. The CDR3 protein is CSATPGTGGPNYGYTF. CDR3 DNA sequence: TGCAGTGCTACGCCCGGGACAGGGGGACCTAACTATGGCTACACCTTC.

The sample holds many counts of this clonotype. This chain connects TRBV28 to TRBJ2-4; 9 bases fit TRBD1. CDR1 is MDHEN, CDR2 SYDVKM, per germline. J lost 1 base, V lost 5 bases, and 9 bases had no gene match. The CDR3 is 17 residues long. For the CDR3, the DNA is TGTGCCAGCAGTGGGGCCGGGACAGGGTTGGCCAAAAACATTCAGTACTTC. Translating it yields CASSGAGTGLAKNIQYF.

The gene calls are TRBV5-1 and TRBJ2-1, with 7 bases matching TRBD2. This CDR3 has 16 residues. After removal of 1 base from V and 2 bases from J, the junction contained 6 bases not matched to a gene. Germline loops: CDR1 SGHRS, CDR2 YFSETQ. CDR3 nucleotides: TGCGCCAGCAGCTTGTCCCTTGGGGGGGCCTACAATGAGCAGTTCTTC. This translates into CASSLSLGGAYNEQFF. Full variable domain (outside the CDR3, taken from reference TRBV5-1 and TRBJ2-1): KAGVTQTPRYLIKTRGQQVTLSCSPISGHRSVSWYQQTPGQGLQFLFEYFSETQRNKGNFPGRFSGRQFSNSRSEMNVSTLELGDSALYLCASSLSLGGAYNEQFFGPGTRLTVL.

This rearrangement joins TRBV25-1 to TRBJ2-1; TRBD2 might be the D (5 bases). In germline, CDR1 is MGHDK, CDR2 SYGVNS. With 5 bases removed from V and 0 bases from J, the gap between germline ends came to 11 bases. The CDR3 loop spans 15 amino acids. CDR3 bases: TGTGCCAGCAGTCAGGACTCGAGCTCCTACAATGAGCAGTTCTTC. Amino acids: CASSQDSSSYNEQFF.

This clonotype turned up a few times. The chain uses TRBV7-9 and TRBJ2-7, with no clear D. The CDR3 consists of 12 residues. Germline CDR1 reads SEHNR; CDR2 reads FQNEAQ (reference sequence). Trimming pared 4 bases from V and 4 bases from J, leaving 8 bases between. This CDR3 reads CASSSGLYEQYF. CDR3 sequence (DNA): TGTGCCAGCAGCTCTGGGTTGTACGAGCAGTACTTC.